This TCR beta chain was observed in a study of T cell responses to AZD1222 COVID-19 vaccine. The protocol was immunoSEQ multiplex PCR, while the TCRdb copy is restricted to in-frame clones and leaves out a portion. This table holds about 150,000 clones, more than 85% found once. CDR3 length: 13 amino acids. Trimming shortened V by 3 bases and J by 4 bases, and 9 bases separated the two germline ends. Germline V gene data show CDR1 as SEHNR and CDR2 as FQNEAQ (reference sequence). The TCR originated in an adult who received the AZD1222 COVID-19 vaccine. The chain carries TRBV7-9 and TRBJ2-5; tentatively, D is TRBD1 or TRBD2 (5 bases each). The sequencing here drew on peripheral blood, taken 28 days after the second AZD1222 dose. CDR3 coding DNA: TGTGCCAGCAGCTTTGGGGGTACAGAGACCCAGTACTTC. Protein: CASSFGGTETQYF.